What follows are 24 T cell receptor beta chains derived from one specimen sequenced in a study of blood T cells in healthy people across ages. A second roughly 7 to 11 cycle PCR used barcoded and J-beta primers. TCRdb called the 5' RACE reads again in MiXCR, with one record for every CDR3 protein. The sample carries fewer than 750,000 distinct CDR3 sequences, more than 45% recorded once. Sequencing was carried out using blood. All receptors derive from an elderly man in good health.

This clonotype was observed a few times. The chain is built from TRBV6-5 and TRBJ1-3, with TRBD1 as a possible D gene (5 bases). The V gene lost 8 bases and the J gene lost 2 bases, with 7 bases spanning the gap. This CDR3 contains 12 residues. Germline CDR1 MNHEY, CDR2 SVGAGI. Here the CDR3 DNA reads TGTGCCAGCGGGGGTACTGGAAACACCATATATTTT. It specifies CASGGTGNTIYF.

This clonotype has more than one count but fewer than ten. J is TRBJ2-2 and V is TRBV6-6; D gene unclear. The germline V gene encodes CDR1 MNHNY and CDR2 SVGAGI (reference sequence). This CDR3 has 13 amino acids. Trimming removed 8 bases from V and 6 bases from J, with 13 bases in between. The CDR3 DNA reads TGTGCCAGCGGTGAGAACCGTGCCGGGGAGCTGTTTTTT. Its translation is CASGENRAGELFF.

This clonotype occurred a few times. The chain joins TRBV6-2 or TRBV6-3 to TRBJ2-5; 8 bases line up with TRBD2. The J call could be wrong; TRBJ2-7 is a better fit for the DNA end. The CDR3 extends over 14 amino acids. The germline V gene encodes CDR1 MNHEY and CDR2 SVGEGT. CDR3 in amino acids: CASKRSGSNDEQYF. CDR3 DNA sequence: TGTGCCAGCAAGAGAAGCGGGAGTAACGACGAGCAGTACTTC.

This chain uses TRBV27 with TRBJ2-2; 10 bases fit TRBD2. Germline CDR1 reads MNHEY; CDR2 reads SMNVEV (reference sequence). The V and J ends lost 3 bases and 5 bases, in that order; junction bases with no gene match: 3. The CDR3 runs to 15 residues. This CDR3 is CASSFLAGATGELFF. DNA of the CDR3: TGTGCCAGCAGTTTCCTAGCGGGGGCTACCGGGGAGCTGTTTTTT.

The chain employs TRBV20-1 and TRBJ2-5, with 7 bases that match TRBD1. CDR1 is DFQATT and CDR2 is SNEGSKA in the germline V gene (reference sequence). The CDR3 loop spans 13 amino acids. The trim removed 3 bases at V and 7 bases at J, leaving 8 bases unmatched. The CDR3, as DNA: TGCAGTGCTAGCAGGACAGGCCGAGGGACCCAGTACTTC. Protein sequence: CSASRTGRGTQYF.

The chain links TRBV20-1 to TRBJ1-5, with D unresolved. The CDR3 has 15 amino acids. Per the germline V gene, CDR1 is DFQATT and CDR2 is SNEGSKA (reference sequence). The ends were cut back, 2 bases at V and 9 bases at J, with 20 bases in the middle. The CDR3 loop reads CSARPYGQAGGPQHF. CDR3 DNA sequence: TGCAGTGCTAGACCCTATGGGCAGGCCGGTGGGCCCCAGCATTTT.

V and J are TRBV29-1 and TRBJ2-5; 9 positions agree with TRBD1. There are 17 residues in the CDR3. The J segment lost 11 bases and the V segment lost 3 bases, leaving 22 bases of the junction unmatched. The germline CDR1 and CDR2 sequences are SQVTM and ANQGSEA. The CDR3 sequence is CSVEEWGRDRALNEQYF. The DNA of the CDR3 is TGCAGCGTTGAGGAATGGGGCCGGGACAGGGCTCTCAATGAGCAGTACTTC.

Regarding this clonotype: Being one base from a much bigger clone, this may be a read error. The genes are TRBV7-8 and TRBJ2-4; D uncertain. Near its end, the DNA agrees better with TRBJ2-7, so the J call may be wrong. Germline values: CDR1 SGHVS, CDR2 FQNEAQ. The CDR3 contains 12 residues. CDR3 bases: TGTGCCAGCAGCTCGAAAGACTGCGAGCAGTACTTC. This translates into CASSSKDCEQYF.

This clonotype has only a few counts. CDR3 loop: CASSHSGGSYEQYF. DNA of the CDR3: TGTGCCAGCAGCCATTCAGGGGGTTCCTACGAGCAGTACTTC. V and J are TRBV7-2 and TRBJ2-4; TRBD1 aligns across 7 bases. The J call may be wrong; the DNA end is better matched by TRBJ2-7. This CDR3 spans 14 amino acids. Germline CDR1 reads SGHTA; CDR2 reads FQGNSA.

The chain joins TRBV5-1 to TRBJ2-1; 10 bases fit TRBD2. The CDR3 loop spans 14 amino acids. Germline values: CDR1 SGHRS, CDR2 YFSETQ. The V segment lost 4 bases and the J segment 9 bases; nucleotides outside the gene matches: 7. CDR3 DNA: TGCGCCAGCAGCCTCCGGACTAGCGGCCCTGAGCAGTTCTTC. Its translation is CASSLRTSGPEQFF.

This clonotype was picked up a small number of times. The rearrangement joins TRBV12-3 or TRBV12-4 to TRBJ1-6; the match to TRBD1 covers 7 bases. The CDR3 loop spans 15 amino acids. The ends lost 3 bases at V and 10 bases at J; junction bases unmatched: 9. The CDR3 loop is CASSLKGARGSPLHF. The CDR3 region has the DNA TGTGCCAGCAGTTTGAAGGGGGCTAGGGGGTCACCCCTCCACTTT.

This chain connects TRBV5-8 to TRBJ2-1; perhaps D is TRBD1 or TRBD2 (5 bases each). V lost 3 bases and J 6 bases, leaving 16 bases between the germline ends. Germline lookup yields CDR1 SGHTS and CDR2 YDEGEE. The CDR3 consists of 15 residues. This CDR3 reads CASSSGTPRANEQFF. CDR3 DNA: TGTGCCAGCAGCTCCGGGACCCCTAGGGCCAATGAGCAGTTCTTC.

The chain recombines TRBV7-2 with TRBJ2-3; 12 nucleotides agree with TRBD2. In germline, CDR1 is SGHTA, CDR2 FQGNSA. V shed 0 bases, J shed 0 bases, and the junction held 4 bases outside the gene matches. The CDR3 spans 18 residues. The CDR3 nucleotides read TGTGCCAGCAGCTTAGCGCCTAGCGGGGGGGGGAGCACAGATACGCAGTATTTT. Residues: CASSLAPSGGGSTDTQYF. The whole variable domain, filled in from reference TRBV7-2 and TRBJ2-3, reads GAGVSQSPSNKVTEKGKDVELRCDPISGHTALYWYRQSLGQGLEFLIYFQGNSAPDKSGLPSDRFSAERTGGSVSTLTIQRTQQEDSAVYLCASSLAPSGGGSTDTQYFGPGTRLTVL.

This clonotype was found a few times. The chain couples TRBV3-1 to TRBJ2-1; a possible D gene is TRBD2 (6 bases). CDR1 is LGHDT and CDR2 is YNNKEL in the germline V gene (reference sequence). This CDR3 region has 14 residues. V was shortened by 6 bases and J by 12 bases, with 21 bases between the two germline ends. The CDR3 is CASSRAALGGTQFF. The CDR3 DNA sequence: TGTGCCAGCAGTAGGGCGGCCCTGGGGGGAACGCAGTTCTTC.

This chain connects TRBV29-1 to TRBJ1-1; 7 bases are shared with TRBD1. The CDR3 totals 12 residues. The V gene's germline CDR1 is SQVTM and CDR2 ANQGSEA. In DNA, the CDR3 is TGCAGTGGGGGGACAGCGAACACTGAAGCTTTCTTT. Amino acids: CSGGTANTEAFF. Supplemented by reference TRBV29-1 and TRBJ1-1, the full variable domain reads SAVISQKPSRDICQRGTSLTIQCQVDSQVTMMFWYRQQPGQSLTLIATANQGSEATYESGFVIDKFPISRPNLTFSTLTVSNMSPEDSSIYLCSGGTANTEAFFGQGTRLTVV.

Turning to this clonotype: The germline gene is not matched at one end of the junction; a read error may be the cause. V and J are TRBV4-2 and TRBJ2-1; 11 bases line up with TRBD1. The CDR3 runs to 15 residues. The germline V gene has CDR1 LGHNA and CDR2 YNFKEQ. The CDR3 sequence is CAGSPGTGGWNEQFF. In DNA, the CDR3 is TGTGCCGGCAGCCCCGGGACAGGGGGATGGAATGAGCAGTTCTTC.

This clonotype was recorded a few times. The CDR3 reads CASSYRANQPQHF. CDR3 DNA: TGTGCCAGCAGTTACCGGGCCAATCAGCCCCAGCATTTT. This chain connects TRBV6-6 to TRBJ1-5; D gene ambiguous. Germline V lookup: CDR1 MNHNY, CDR2 SVGAGI (reference sequence). This CDR3 has 13 amino acids. Trimming took off 2 bases at V and 3 bases at J, with 5 bases between the two ends.

The count of this clonotype is one. This chain connects TRBV20-1 to TRBJ2-6; the D is unclear. There are 15 residues in the CDR3. V was clipped by 2 bases and J by 0 bases, with 8 bases between them. From germline, CDR1 is DFQATT and CDR2 SNEGSKA (reference sequence). CDR3 nucleotide sequence: TGCAGTGCTAGAATCAGTGTCTCTGGGGCCAACGTCCTGACTTTC. This translates into CSARISVSGANVLTF.

The genes are TRBV5-6 and TRBJ1-6, with D possibly TRBD1 on 5 matching bases. Germline V CDR1 and CDR2: SGHDT, YYEEEE. The CDR3 covers 14 residues. Between the trimmed V and J ends, which lost 4 bases and 10 bases, there was a span of 15 bases. CDR3 amino acids: CASSVRGVGSPLHF. In DNA form, the CDR3 reads TGTGCCAGCAGCGTTAGGGGCGTAGGATCACCCCTCCACTTT.

The chain employs TRBV7-2 and TRBJ2-1, with D possibly being TRBD2 (5 bases). The CDR3 sequence is 14 residues long. V dropped 4 bases and J dropped 4 bases, with 11 bases sitting between them. CDR1 SGHTA and CDR2 FQGNSA come from the germline V gene. CDR3 coding DNA: TGTGCCAGCAGCTCCGAGCGGCTTTACAATGAGCAGTTCTTC. This gives the protein CASSSERLYNEQFF.

V gene TRBV6-1 combines with J gene TRBJ2-3, with D tentatively TRBD1 (6 bases). Trimming removed 9 bases from V and 1 base from J, with 14 bases in between. The germline gives CDR1 MNHNS, CDR2 SASEGT. This CDR3 has 14 amino acids. The CDR3 reads CASSGAGGTDTQYF. The CDR3 DNA reads TGTGCCAGTTCAGGGGCCGGGGGCACAGATACGCAGTATTTT.

In this sample, this clonotype turned up a few times. The CDR3 region has the DNA TGTGCCAGCAGCCAATCACTCCACCTCGGGGGCCCGTTGGACTACGAGCAGTACTTC. As protein: CASSQSLHLGGPLDYEQYF. The gene calls are TRBV3-1 and TRBJ2-5; either TRBD1 or TRBD2 may supply D (6 bases each). The J call is uncertain, as TRBJ2-7 better fits the DNA end. Germline CDR1 is LGHDT and CDR2 is YNNKEL (reference sequence). This CDR3 spans 19 amino acids.

This rearrangement joins TRBV5-4 to TRBJ2-3; perhaps TRBD1 as D (6 bases). Deletions cut 0 bases from V and 0 bases from J, with 11 bases between. In germline, CDR1 is SGHNT, CDR2 YYREEE (reference sequence). This CDR3 spans 16 amino acids. For the CDR3, the DNA is TGTGCCAGCAGCTTGGAGGGACACCCCAGCACAGATACGCAGTATTTT. Protein: CASSLEGHPSTDTQYF. The variable domain in full, completed from reference TRBV5-4 and TRBJ2-3, reads ETGVTQSPTHLIKTRGQQVTLRCSSQSGHNTVSWYQQALGQGPQFIFQYYREEENGRGNFPPRFSGLQFPNYSSELNVNALELDDSALYLCASSLEGHPSTDTQYFGPGTRLTVL.

There are a few counts of this clonotype. The chain is built from TRBV7-2 and TRBJ1-5; D call uncertain. Looked up from germline, CDR1 is SGHTA and CDR2 is FQGNSA. With 4 bases removed from V and 1 base from J, the gap between germline ends came to 14 bases. The CDR3 has 16 amino acids. The CDR3 reads CASSSQGTLSNQPQHF. The CDR3 coding sequence is TGTGCCAGCAGCTCCCAAGGCACACTGAGCAATCAGCCCCAGCATTTT.